A single sample gave rise to the 27 T cell receptor beta chains below, sequenced in a study of T-cell memory formation after mild COVID-19. TCRdb re-analysed the 5' RACE reads in MiXCR, keeping a single row per CDR3 protein. The table shows 500,000 to 550,000 distinct CDR3 sequences, with approximately 20% occurring only once. Sequencing was done on a sample of PBMCs or a T cell subset sorted from them (not recorded which). All receptors derive from an adult woman who had mild COVID-19 (a few samples of this study predate the infection). Cell type and time point are not known.

This clonotype was observed a few times. V and J are TRBV12-3 or TRBV12-4 and TRBJ2-4; D uncertain. V dropped 2 bases and J dropped 9 bases, with 14 bases sitting between them. The CDR3 totals 14 residues. The CDR3 here is CASSLRVQESIQYF. For the CDR3, the DNA is TGTGCCAGCAGTTTAAGGGTCCAGGAGAGCATTCAGTACTTC.

In nucleotides, the CDR3 is TGCGCCAGCAGTCGCGGGACTAGCGGGGAAGATACGCAGTATTTT. Residues: CASSRGTSGEDTQYF. This chain links TRBV4-1 with TRBJ2-3, with TRBD2 matching over 13 bases. Germline V lookup: CDR1 MGHRA, CDR2 YSYEKL. J lost 5 bases, V lost 6 bases, and 5 bases had no gene match. The CDR3 spans 15 residues.

The rearrangement uses TRBV24-1 and TRBJ2-5, with 11 bases fitting TRBD1. The CDR3 has 17 amino acids. The V gene end was trimmed by 4 bases and the J gene end by 7 bases; junction bases not matched to a gene: 13. Germline loops: CDR1 KGHDR, CDR2 SFDVKD. In DNA, the CDR3 is TGTGCCACCAGTGACGTTATTCCGGGACAGGGGGGAAGGACCCAGTACTTC. Its translation is CATSDVIPGQGGRTQYF.

This clonotype was found a few times. This chain links TRBV7-9 with TRBJ2-5; D perhaps matches TRBD2 (6 bases). The CDR3 extends over 16 amino acids. Germline V gene sequence: CDR1 SEHNR, CDR2 FQNEAQ (reference sequence). The V gene lost 6 bases and the J gene lost 1 base, with 18 bases spanning the gap. The CDR3 reads CASSWRGSGSQETQYF. Here the CDR3 DNA reads TGTGCCAGCAGTTGGAGGGGTAGCGGAAGCCAAGAGACCCAGTACTTC.

This clonotype turned up a few times. The chain links TRBV13 to TRBJ2-2; 7 bases are a match to TRBD1. Germline values: CDR1 PRHDT, CDR2 FYEKMQ (reference sequence). The CDR3 has 16 residues. V lost 5 bases to trimming and J lost 1 base; unmatched junction nucleotides: 7. The CDR3 DNA reads TGTGCCAGCAGCCCCAGACAGGGCGGGAACACCGGGGAGCTGTTTTTT. It encodes CASSPRQGGNTGELFF.

The chain joins TRBV12-3 or TRBV12-4 to TRBJ2-7, with D uncertain. This CDR3 has 11 amino acids. V lost 6 bases to trimming and J lost 4 bases, with 7 bases between them. The CDR3 here is CASRGWYEQYF. The CDR3 DNA reads TGTGCCAGCAGGGGGTGGTACGAGCAGTACTTC.

This clonotype appeared many times. J is TRBJ2-3 and V is TRBV23-1; 8 positions match TRBD2. TRBV23-1 is annotated as an ORF whose role is uncertain. Losses at the gene ends were 4 bases for V and 3 bases for J; bases not matched to a gene: 6. This CDR3 spans 15 amino acids. CDR3 in DNA: TGCGCCAGCAGTCGAAGCGGGAGAATGACAGATACGCAGTATTTT. This sequence encodes CASSRSGRMTDTQYF.

In its sample, this clonotype was seen many times. DNA for the CDR3: TGTGCCAGCAGCTTGGGACAGAATTACTACGAGCAGTACTTC. Translating gives CASSLGQNYYEQYF. J is TRBJ2-7 and V is TRBV7-9, with 7 bases matching TRBD1. J lost 3 bases, V lost 3 bases, and 5 bases had no gene match. Germline CDR1 reads SEHNR; CDR2 reads FQNEAQ (reference sequence). The CDR3 is 14 amino acids. Looking up the rest from reference TRBV7-9 and TRBJ2-7 gives the full variable domain: DTGVSQNPRHKITKRGQNVTFRCDPISEHNRLYWYRQTLGQGPEFLTYFQNEAQLEKSRLLSDRFSAERPKGSFSTLEIQRTEQGDSAMYLCASSLGQNYYEQYFGPGTRLTVT.

This chain uses TRBV7-9 with TRBJ1-1, with a possible D match to TRBD1 (6 bases). Germline V lookup: CDR1 SEHNR, CDR2 FQNEAQ (reference sequence). CDR3 length: 15 amino acids. Between the trimmed V and J ends, which lost 5 bases and 0 bases, there was a span of 13 bases. This CDR3 reads CASSTGQGLNTEAFF. In DNA, the CDR3 is TGTGCCAGCAGCACAGGCCAGGGGTTGAACACTGAAGCTTTCTTT. The full variable domain, in which reference TRBV7-9 and TRBJ1-1 provide the parts outside the CDR3, is DTGVSQNPRHKITKRGQNVTFRCDPISEHNRLYWYRQTLGQGPEFLTYFQNEAQLEKSRLLSDRFSAERPKGSFSTLEIQRTEQGDSAMYLCASSTGQGLNTEAFFGQGTRLTVV.

V usage is TRBV20-1 and J usage is TRBJ2-1; a possible D gene is TRBD1 (6 bases). V was shortened by 4 bases and J by 9 bases, with 16 bases between the two germline ends. The CDR3 consists of 13 residues. The germline gives CDR1 DFQATT, CDR2 SNEGSKA (reference sequence). DNA for the CDR3: TGCAGTGCTACTATGACAGGCTGGGGTGAGCAGTTCTTC. Translated, it gives CSATMTGWGEQFF.

This clonotype came up many times. One end of the junction varies from germline; a read error may be responsible. The genes are TRBV7-7 and TRBJ2-5, with 14 bases matching TRBD2. The CDR3 loop spans 15 amino acids. Looked up from germline, CDR1 is SSHAT and CDR2 is FNYEAQ (reference sequence). As DNA, the CDR3 is TGTGCTAGCAGCGTGGGACTAGCGGGAGCTGAGACCCAGTACTTC. Translation: CASSVGLAGAETQYF.

This chain joins TRBV7-3 and TRBJ2-2, with 8 bases that match TRBD2. CDR3 size: 17 residues. Germline CDR1 reads SGHTA; CDR2 reads FQGTGA. The ends lost 5 bases at V and 0 bases at J; junction bases unmatched: 8. DNA of the CDR3: TGTGCCAGCAGCCCCCACGCACTAGCGGCGAACACCGGGGAGCTGTTTTTT. Its translation is CASSPHALAANTGELFF.

V and J are TRBV12-3 or TRBV12-4 and TRBJ1-1, with a possible D match to TRBD1 (5 bases). This CDR3 contains 14 residues. With 6 bases removed from V and 1 base from J, the gap between germline ends came to 12 bases. The DNA for the CDR3 is TGTGCCAGCAGACCGGGACCTCAGAACACTGAAGCTTTCTTT. Encoded protein: CASRPGPQNTEAFF.

This clonotype has a handful of counts. This chain uses TRBV20-1 with TRBJ2-7, with a tentative D call TRBD2 (5 bases). The germline gives CDR1 DFQATT, CDR2 SNEGSKA (reference sequence). The CDR3 loop spans 15 amino acids. Deletions cut 0 bases from V and 4 bases from J, with 16 bases between. The chain's CDR3 is CSARDVGVSAYEQYF. Written as DNA, the CDR3 is TGCAGTGCTAGAGATGTCGGGGTTTCGGCGTACGAGCAGTACTTC.

This clonotype was seen more than once but under ten times. The rearrangement joins TRBV12-3 or TRBV12-4 to TRBJ1-6; no definite D call. This CDR3 has 14 amino acids. Trimming took 3 bases from V and 5 from J, leaving 8 bases between them. The CDR3: CASSFWQDNSPLHF. The CDR3 region has the DNA TGTGCCAGCAGTTTTTGGCAGGATAATTCACCCCTCCACTTT.

On this clonotype: One end of the junction is discordant with germline, which a read error may explain. This chain uses TRBV2 with TRBJ2-7; the D gene could be TRBD1 or TRBD2 (5 bases each). The germline V gene has CDR1 SNHLY and CDR2 FYNNEI. The CDR3 is made up of 18 amino acids. CDR3 protein: CASREGTERRSSFYEQYF. The CDR3 bases are TGTGCCAGCAGGGAAGGGACGGAGAGACGGAGCAGCTTCTACGAGCAGTACTTC.

This chain connects TRBV3-1 to TRBJ1-1, with D tentatively TRBD1 (6 bases). This CDR3 spans 15 amino acids. Germline CDR1 is LGHDT and CDR2 is YNNKEL (reference sequence). V lost 6 bases and J lost 1, with 15 bases in between. The CDR3 sequence is CASRTTGKWNTEAFF. The CDR3 nucleotides are TGTGCCAGCAGGACCACAGGGAAGTGGAACACTGAAGCTTTCTTT.

The genes are TRBV10-3 and TRBJ2-7, with TRBD2 as a possible D gene (6 bases). From germline, CDR1 is ENHRY and CDR2 SYGVKD. Trimming left V 2 bases short and J 2 bases short, with 10 bases between. This CDR3 contains 14 residues. The CDR3: CAISENSGAYEQYF. Here the CDR3 DNA reads TGTGCCATCAGTGAGAATAGCGGAGCCTACGAGCAGTACTTC.

The chain links TRBV6-1 to TRBJ1-6; the match to TRBD1 covers 7 bases. CDR1 is MNHNS and CDR2 is SASEGT in the germline V gene. The ends lost 6 bases at V and 4 bases at J; junction bases unmatched: 12. This CDR3 comprises 17 residues. CDR3 sequence: CASSRQGIGLYNSPLHF. CDR3 nucleotide sequence: TGTGCCAGCAGCCGACAGGGTATAGGGTTATATAATTCACCCCTCCACTTT.

The rearrangement links TRBV27 to TRBJ1-1, with 7 bases that match TRBD1. Germline V gene data show CDR1 as MNHEY and CDR2 as SMNVEV (reference sequence). The CDR3 extends over 14 amino acids. V was pared by 6 bases and J by 1 base, with 5 bases of the junction left unmatched. The CDR3 DNA sequence: TGTGCCAGCAGGTCAGGGGGGACGAACACTGAAGCTTTCTTT. It translates to CASRSGGTNTEAFF.

The rearrangement uses TRBV5-5 and TRBJ1-1; possible D gene TRBD1, 6 bases. Germline V gene sequence: CDR1 SGHKS, CDR2 YYEKEE (reference sequence). V was pared by 4 bases and J by 1 base, with 14 bases between. The CDR3 has 15 amino acids. The CDR3 spells CASSDTDSRNTEAFF. The CDR3 coding sequence is TGTGCCAGCAGCGATACGGACAGTCGGAACACTGAAGCTTTCTTT.

The sample holds a few counts of this clonotype. The J gene is TRBJ1-2, the V gene TRBV27; possibly TRBD1 for D (6 bases). The V gene's germline CDR1 is MNHEY and CDR2 SMNVEV (reference sequence). This CDR3 contains 14 residues. V shed 5 bases and J shed 7 bases, with 17 bases lying between them. This CDR3 reads CASSSYGGDAGYTF. The CDR3 nucleotides are TGTGCCAGCAGTAGCTACGGGGGCGATGCTGGCTACACCTTC.

This clonotype appeared a few times. This chain links TRBV20-1 with TRBJ1-2; no definite D call. V lost 2 bases and J 3 bases, leaving 19 bases between the germline ends. The length of the CDR3 is 16 residues. From germline, CDR1 is DFQATT and CDR2 SNEGSKA (reference sequence). CDR3 residues: CSARRSAWREHYGYTF. The CDR3 coding sequence is TGCAGTGCTAGAAGGTCAGCCTGGCGAGAACACTATGGCTACACCTTC.

This clonotype was observed a few times. This CDR3 reads CASSRMTFRLFF. In nucleotides, the CDR3 is TGTGCCAGCAGTAGGATGACATTCAGACTGTTTTTT. The J gene is TRBJ1-4, the V gene TRBV6-2 or TRBV6-3; D ambiguous. V was trimmed by 5 bases and J by 13 bases, leaving 14 bases between them. Per the germline V gene, CDR1 is MNHEY and CDR2 is SVGEGT. The CDR3 sequence is 12 residues long.

This chain joins TRBV4-1 and TRBJ1-2; no reliable D call. Germline loops: CDR1 MGHRA, CDR2 YSYEKL. This CDR3 has 14 amino acids. Trimming left V 1 base short and J 14 bases short, with 20 bases between. CDR3 in DNA: TGCGCCAGCAGCCAAGTTTCGAACCAAGTCCCGCTTACCTTC. Amino acid sequence: CASSQVSNQVPLTF.

The chain links TRBV5-1 to TRBJ2-5; perhaps TRBD1 as D (5 bases). V lost 1 base, J lost 4 bases, and 14 bases lay in between. CDR3 length: 15 residues. Germline V gene data show CDR1 as SGHRS and CDR2 as YFSETQ. DNA for the CDR3: TGCGCCAGCAGCTTGTCAAGGGGTTCGATAGAGACCCAGTACTTC. This sequence encodes CASSLSRGSIETQYF.

This clonotype showed up just a few times. J is TRBJ2-1 and V is TRBV4-3; D is unclear. The ends were cut back, 1 base at V and 10 bases at J, with 11 bases in the middle. Looked up from germline, CDR1 is LGHNA and CDR2 is YSLEER. This CDR3 spans 13 amino acids. The DNA of the CDR3 is TGCGCCAGCAGCCAAGCCGTTCAAGGGGAGCAGTTCTTC. Translated, it gives CASSQAVQGEQFF.